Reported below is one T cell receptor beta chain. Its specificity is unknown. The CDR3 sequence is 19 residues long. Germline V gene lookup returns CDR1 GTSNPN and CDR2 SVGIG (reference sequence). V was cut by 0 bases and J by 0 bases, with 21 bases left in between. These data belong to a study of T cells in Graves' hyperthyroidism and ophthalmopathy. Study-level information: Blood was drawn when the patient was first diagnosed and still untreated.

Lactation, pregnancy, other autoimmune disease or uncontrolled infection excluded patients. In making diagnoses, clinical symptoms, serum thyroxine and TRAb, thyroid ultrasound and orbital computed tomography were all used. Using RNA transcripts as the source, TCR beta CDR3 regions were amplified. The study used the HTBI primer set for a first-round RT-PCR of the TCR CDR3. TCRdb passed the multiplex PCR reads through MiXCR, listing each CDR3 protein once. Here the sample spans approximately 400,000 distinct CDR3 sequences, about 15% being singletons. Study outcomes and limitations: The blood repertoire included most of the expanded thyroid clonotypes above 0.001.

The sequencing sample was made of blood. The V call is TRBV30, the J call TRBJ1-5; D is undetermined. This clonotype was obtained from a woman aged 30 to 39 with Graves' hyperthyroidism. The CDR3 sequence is CAWSVGGGRAFYSNQPQHF. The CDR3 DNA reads TGTGCCTGGAGTGTAGGTGGAGGGCGGGCGTTTTATAGCAATCAGCCCCAGCATTTT.